This T cell receptor beta chain was sequenced during a study of blood T cell repertoires in COVID-19. Libraries were prepared by immunoSEQ multiplex PCR; TCRdb keeps only in-frame clonotypes and omits some of them. The sample contains some 290,000 clones, 86% of which appear only once. Enrolled during active infection, Seattle patients were then followed longitudinally. There are 16 residues in the CDR3. Germline trimming cut 5 bases from V and 6 bases from J; bases unmatched to any gene: 7. Germline CDR1 SGHNT, CDR2 YYREEE (reference sequence). This sequence originates from a woman aged 25 to 39 with COVID-19, enrolled during active disease. V gene TRBV5-4 combines with J gene TRBJ2-3, with 15 positions matching TRBD2. Sequencing was carried out using peripheral blood. The CDR3 region has the DNA TGTGCCAGCAGTTCGGGACTAGCGGGGGGAACCGATACGCAGTATTTT. It yields the protein CASSSGLAGGTDTQYF.